The sequence of this TCR beta chain was determined in a study of CDR3 diversity in severe acne. TCRdb ran MiXCR on the PCR reads and lists one entry per CDR3 protein. This sample has roughly 100,000 distinct CDR3 sequences, with around 56% found just once. V lost 4 bases to trimming and J lost 9 bases, with 16 bases between them. The CDR3 sequence is 13 residues long. The germline V gene encodes CDR1 SGHNT and CDR2 YENEEA. Specimen: blood. This clonotype originated in a male donor with acne. The rearrangement joins TRBV11-3 to TRBJ2-7; D tentatively fits TRBD1 or TRBD2 (5 bases each). Here the CDR3 reads CASSWGTGVLQYF. The CDR3 DNA follows: TGTGCCAGCAGCTGGGGGACCGGAGTTTTGCAGTACTTC.